This T cell receptor beta chain was sequenced in a study of blood T cells in healthy people across ages (dated by TCRdb to the mid-2010s). At the level of the whole study: In model experiments, roughly one uniquely barcoded TCR beta cDNA molecule per two T cells was captured by template switching. Using deep sequencing normalized with unique cDNA molecular identifiers, the study measured how TCR beta repertoire diversity changes with age. The donors were split into four age groups: young (average around 15 years), middle-aged (around 37), aged (about 56) and long-lived (over 80). The study analyzed two additional independent replicas of 1 million unique cDNA reads from the same blood draw for two donors, one aged 18 to 30 and one aged 80 or older.

Donors were approximately 42 systemically healthy Caucasian individuals from Russia aged roughly 6 to 95 years. Each donor gave ten milliliters of peripheral blood, collected into EDTA-treated Vacutainer tubes. PBMCs were isolated by Ficoll-Paque density-gradient centrifugation, with at least 7 million obtained per sample. Trizol reagent was used to extract total RNA from the PBMCs, yielding at least 6 micrograms per sample. For every donor, flow cytometry on a PBMC aliquot measured the percentage of naive CD45RAhigh/CD27high T cells. Results and caveats for the whole study, not just this receptor: Donor CMV infection status was unknown, potentially confounding age-related changes in expanded clonotypes. Observed TCR beta diversity per million T cells fell roughly linearly with age, and a significant reduction was already apparent by age roughly 40. Compared with the aged group, the long-lived group had more naive CD4+ T cells, fewer expanded clones and increased TCR diversity, a pattern suggesting age selection. Because profiling used bulk unsorted PBMCs, naive and antigen-experienced compartments could not be compared conclusively. Estimates of total diversity based on one million sequenced T cells were considered lower bounds and underestimates. There was a strong correlation between observed TCR beta diversity and the percentage of naive T cells measured by flow cytometry.

Library preparation employed 5' RACE. The instrument was an Illumina HiSeq 2500. A second roughly 6 to 12 cycle PCR used a sample-barcoded 5' primer and a J-beta primer mix. A template-switch 5' adaptor carrying 12 random nucleotides introduced a unique molecular identifier onto each TCR beta cDNA molecule. Each sample yielded at least 2.5 million CDR3-containing paired-end reads. The Mint cDNA synthesis kit, primed by a TRBC-specific oligonucleotide, was used to synthesize first-strand cDNA from all RNA. After uracil-DNA glycosylase treatment, a first 18-cycle PCR used universal primers M1SS and BC2_uni_R on all cDNA. For the original study's pipeline: For normalization, 1 million high-quality reads, each with a distinct molecular identifier, were randomly selected from each sample. Instead of being binned into consensus sequences, reads with shared molecular identifiers were discarded. MiTCR, set to a Q25 quality threshold and the strictest error-elimination algorithm, was used for CDR3 identification, clonotype clustering and error correction. A nonparametric unseen species model using Euler transformation provided a lower-bound estimate of total TCR beta diversity. TCRdb's own reprocessing of the public reads used fastp at Q25 and MiXCR and kept productive beta chains. Entries are consolidated by CDR3 protein sequence, retaining the most common genes and DNA. TCRdb, not the authors, supplied the V and J calls. The sample profile shows around 700,000 distinct CDR3 sequences; more than 20% of them were found once. 9.4% of the sample belongs to the ten largest clones.

This clonotype was detected a few times. The clone's antigen remains unknown. No much larger clonotype is one base removed from it; base qualities were not supplied. CDR1 and CDR2, looked up from the germline V gene, are SQVTM and ANQGSEA. Ends trimmed: V by 4 bases, J by 0 bases; bases unmatched to a gene: 15. The CDR3 sequence holds 20 residues, the cysteine and phenylalanine included. The sequence is cut down to CDR3 DNA, 60 bases in frame from base 1. This same sample was also taken into another study, of T cells of mothers and their children. The second paper further reports: Donors were nine systemically healthy Caucasian individuals: three mothers and their six children. cDNA synthesis used all of the extracted RNA, with around 1.4 ug of RNA in each 15 ul reaction. In the second PCR, the M1S primer added sample barcodes and 2-4 random nucleotides. Each mother yielded over 10 million TCR beta CDR3 reads and each child roughly 3 million reads. Thymic selection shapes the output of TCR recombination in a similar way in related and unrelated pairs, and inherited differences have a minor effect. Normalized repertoire overlap in related mother-child pairs was always slightly higher than in unrelated mother-child pairs, but the difference was never significant. With a sensitivity of roughly 93 clones per million clonotypes, no persistent microchimeric T cell clones were detected. The study used deep NGS to compare TCR beta repertoires of mothers and children, seeking features distinguishing related mother-child pairs from unrelated individuals. The mean age was 40 +/- 4 years for the mothers and approximately 11 +/- 4 years for the children. After adapter ligation was performed with NEBNext reagents, the libraries were sequenced on an Illumina HiSeq 2000 with 100+100 nt paired-end reads. To prevent cross-contamination, the mother and child libraries were prepared one month apart and sequenced in separate runs. Between 500,000 and 2,000,000 distinct TCR beta clonotypes were identified per donor. Naive TCR beta clonotypes were estimated from low-frequency clonotypes matched to each donor's FACS-determined naive share, without sorting.

The rearrangement joined TRBV29-1 to TRBJ2-6; TRBD1 matches 10 bases in the middle. The clonotype comes from a boy younger than 18 in good health. Sequences were obtained from blood. The CDR3: CSVGAGTGDILFSGANVLTF. In nucleotide form, the sequence is TGCAGCGTTGGAGCCGGGACAGGGGATATCTTATTCTCTGGGGCCAACGTCCTGACTTTC.